This TCR beta chain was identified in a study of CD8+CD57+ T cells in acquired aplastic anemia (dated by TCRdb to the late 2010s). Turning to the overall study: Extracted DNA from sorted CD4+ and CD8+ cells averaged 3.2 ug, ranging from about 0.18 to 27.4 ug. CD8+CD57+ expansion was defined as frequency above the mean frequency observed in healthy subjects. What the research found in general, with its limitations: Roughly 29 CD8+ CDR3 sequences were found in both patients and controls but appeared to be highly expressed in patients and within the immunodominant clones of the patients. Patients and healthy controls showed no significant difference in CD8+ Simpson's diversity (P=0.060).

The CDR1 and CDR2 encoded by the germline V gene are MDHEN and SYDVKM. Inclusive of the bounding cysteine and phenylalanine, the CDR3 is 16 residues long. Only the CDR3 DNA is retained, 48 bases long and in frame from the first base. V loses 6 bases of germline sequence and J loses 8 bases, and the interval between the two ends is 23 bases. Profiling of TCR beta VDJ combinations and CDR3 sequences used genomic DNA as the template. An Illumina HiSeq 2000 was the platform used for TCR repertoire sequencing. The original pipeline was this. Repertoire assessment relied on Simpson's diversity index, CDR3 size and DJ length profiles, and TRBV/TRBJ rearrangement plots. Whichever DNA sequence was most abundant in the deep sequencing data was defined as the immunodominant clone. CDR3 amino acid sequences were checked for sharing across subjects and were also compared against the VDJdb database and published repertoires. TCRdb cleaned the public reads at Q25 with fastp, built clones with MiXCR and kept in-frame beta chains. Each CDR3 protein gets just one entry, which takes the most common genes and DNA from the rows behind it. The V and J calls and clone size come from TCRdb's table, not from the authors' own analysis. This sample comprises approximately 40,000 distinct CDR3 sequences, 63% of them detected only once. The ten largest clones take up about 60% of the sample.

The patients picked for sequencing were ones in whom flow cytometry had shown an expansion of CD8+CD57+ cells. Every patient had severe acquired aplastic anemia, diagnosed using the International Study of Aplastic Anemia and Agranulocytosis and Camitta criteria. At the time blood was sampled, none of the patients had received any therapy. The study deep-sequenced TCR repertoires of sorted CD4+ and CD8+ blood T cells from severe aplastic anemia patients and healthy subjects. Patients were enrolled under clinicaltrials.gov protocols 00001620, 01623167, 00001397, 00071045, 00081523 and 00961064 in the USA. Ficoll-Paque density gradient centrifugation was used to isolate peripheral blood mononuclear cells. CD4+ and CD8+ T cells were sorted by FACS or magnetic beads before DNA extraction. As to this clonotype: Its binding antigen is unknown. It has no much larger one-base neighbor in the sample; base qualities were not kept.

The sample comprised sorted CD4+, CD8+, or CD8+CD57+ T cells (not recorded which) from PBMCs. The chain employs TRBV28 and TRBJ2-1, with a tentative D gene TRBD2 over 7 matching bases. This clonotype was obtained from a human donor with aplastic anemia. The bases are TGTGCCAGCAGGCTAGAGGGGGGGGCGGCCTATGATGAGCAGTTCTTC. Translation gives CASRLEGGAAYDEQFF.